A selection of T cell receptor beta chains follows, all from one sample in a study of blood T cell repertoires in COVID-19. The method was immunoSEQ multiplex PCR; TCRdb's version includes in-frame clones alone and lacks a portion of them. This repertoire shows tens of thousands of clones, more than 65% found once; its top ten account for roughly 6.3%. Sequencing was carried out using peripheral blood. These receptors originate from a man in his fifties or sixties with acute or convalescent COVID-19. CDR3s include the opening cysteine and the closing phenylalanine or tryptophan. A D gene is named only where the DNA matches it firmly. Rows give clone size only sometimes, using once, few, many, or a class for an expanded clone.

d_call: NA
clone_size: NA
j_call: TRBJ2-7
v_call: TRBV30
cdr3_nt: TGTGCCTGGAGTGAAACAGACTACGAGCAGTACTTC
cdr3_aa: CAWSETDYEQYF

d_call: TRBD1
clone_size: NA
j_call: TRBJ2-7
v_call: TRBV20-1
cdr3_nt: TGCAGTGCTAGCGACAGGGCCGAGCAGTACTTC
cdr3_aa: CSASDRAEQYF

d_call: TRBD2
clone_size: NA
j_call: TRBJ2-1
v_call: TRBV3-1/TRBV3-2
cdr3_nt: TGTGCCAGCAGCCATGACGGACTAGCGGGGGCTACCAATGAGCAGTTCTTC
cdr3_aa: CASSHDGLAGATNEQFF

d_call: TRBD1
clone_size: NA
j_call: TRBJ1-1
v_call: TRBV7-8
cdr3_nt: TGTGCCAGCAGCTTAGGCTGGACAGGGAACACTGAAGCTTTCTTT
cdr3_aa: CASSLGWTGNTEAFF

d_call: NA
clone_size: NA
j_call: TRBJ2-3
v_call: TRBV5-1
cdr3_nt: TGCGCCAGCAGCTTGGATCGGGGCACAGATACGCAGTATTTT
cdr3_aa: CASSLDRGTDTQYF

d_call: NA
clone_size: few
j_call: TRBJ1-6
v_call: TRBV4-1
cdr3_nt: TGCGCCAGCAGCCAAGGCCACAGGGTGGTTAATTCACCCCTCCACTTT
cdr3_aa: CASSQGHRVVNSPLHF

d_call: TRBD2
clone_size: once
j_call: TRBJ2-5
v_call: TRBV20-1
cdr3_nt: TGCAGTGCAAGTCCCGGGACTAGCGGGGTGTGGGAGACCCAGTACTTC
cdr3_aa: CSASPGTSGVWETQYF

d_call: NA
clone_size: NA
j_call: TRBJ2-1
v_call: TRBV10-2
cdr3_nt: TGCGCCAGCAGTGAGAGCGGCGATGAGCAGTTCTTC
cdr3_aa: CASSESGDEQFF

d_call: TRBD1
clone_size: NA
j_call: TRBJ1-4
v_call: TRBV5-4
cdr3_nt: TGTGCCAGCAGTTCCGGACAGGATGAAAAACTGTTTTTT
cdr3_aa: CASSSGQDEKLFF

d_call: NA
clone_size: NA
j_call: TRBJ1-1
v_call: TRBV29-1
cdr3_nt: TGCAGCGTGCGACGAGCGACGGACACTGAAGCTTTCTTT
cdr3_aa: CSVRRATDTEAFF

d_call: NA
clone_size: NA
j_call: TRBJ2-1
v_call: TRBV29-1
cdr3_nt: TGCAGCGTTGAATCGTACAGGGAGCAGTTCTTC
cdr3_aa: CSVESYREQFF

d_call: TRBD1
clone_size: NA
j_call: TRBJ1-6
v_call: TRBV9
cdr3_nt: TGTGCCAGCAGCGCATCGACAGGGGGCGGTTCACCCCTCCACTTT
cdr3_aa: CASSASTGGGSPLHF

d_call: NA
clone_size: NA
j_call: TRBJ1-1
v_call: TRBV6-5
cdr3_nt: TGTGCCAGCACCTGGAATTCGGGGAACACTGAAGCTTTCTTT
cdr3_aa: CASTWNSGNTEAFF

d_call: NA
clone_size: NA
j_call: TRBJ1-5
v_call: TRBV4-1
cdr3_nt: TGCGCCAGCAGCCAAGACCCGGAGAATCAGCCCCAGCATTTT
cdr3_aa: CASSQDPENQPQHF

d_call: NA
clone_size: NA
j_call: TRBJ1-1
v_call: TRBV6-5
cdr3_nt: TGTGCCAGCAATCGACTCGGGGGCACTGAAGCTTTCTTT
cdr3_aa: CASNRLGGTEAFF

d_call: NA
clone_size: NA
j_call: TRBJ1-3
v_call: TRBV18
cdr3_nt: TGTGCCAGCTCACCTTCGGGGTTCGCTCCTGGAAACACCATATATTTT
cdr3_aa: CASSPSGFAPGNTIYF

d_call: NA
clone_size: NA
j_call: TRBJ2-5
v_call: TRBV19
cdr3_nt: TGTGCCAGTAGACCTACTAGGTCGAGGGAGACCCAGTACTTC
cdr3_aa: CASRPTRSRETQYF

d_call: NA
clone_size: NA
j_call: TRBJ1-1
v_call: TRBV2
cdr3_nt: TGTGCCAGCAAGTTGGACAGTGCCAACACTGAAGCTTTCTTT
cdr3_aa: CASKLDSANTEAFF

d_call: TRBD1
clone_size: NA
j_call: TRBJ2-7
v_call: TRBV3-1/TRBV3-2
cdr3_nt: TGTGCCAGCAGCCAAGCCAGACAGGGCGAGCAGTACTTC
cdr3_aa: CASSQARQGEQYF

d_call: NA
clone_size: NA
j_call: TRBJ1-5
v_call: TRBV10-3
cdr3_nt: TGTGCCACACTAGACAGGACCAATCAGCCCCAGCATTTT
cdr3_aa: CATLDRTNQPQHF

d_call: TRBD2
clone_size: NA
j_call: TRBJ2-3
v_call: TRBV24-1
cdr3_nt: TGTGCCACCAGTGACTCACAGCGGGGGGGCCAAATAGGTATCGGTACGCAGTATTTT
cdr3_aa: CATSDSQRGGQIGIGTQYF

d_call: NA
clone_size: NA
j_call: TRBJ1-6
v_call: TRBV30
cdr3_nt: TGTGCCTGGGGACTGGATAATTCACCCCTCCACTTT
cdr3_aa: CAWGLDNSPLHF

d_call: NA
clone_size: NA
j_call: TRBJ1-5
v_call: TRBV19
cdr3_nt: TGTGCCACCAGCGGGGTCAATCAGCCCCAGCATTTT
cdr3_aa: CATSGVNQPQHF

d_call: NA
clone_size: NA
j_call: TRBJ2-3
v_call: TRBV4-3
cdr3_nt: TGCGCCAGCAGCCAAGAGGGCCCGGATACGCAGTATTTT
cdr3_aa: CASSQEGPDTQYF

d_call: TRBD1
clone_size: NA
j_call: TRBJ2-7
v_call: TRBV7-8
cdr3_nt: TGTGCCAGCAGCCAGGGGCGGGACAGGCTGCGGGAGCAGTACTTC
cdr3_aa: CASSQGRDRLREQYF

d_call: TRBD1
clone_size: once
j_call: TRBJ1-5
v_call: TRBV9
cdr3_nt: TGTGCCAGCAGCGACGGGACAGGGTACAGCAATCAGCCCCAGCATTTT
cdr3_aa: CASSDGTGYSNQPQHF

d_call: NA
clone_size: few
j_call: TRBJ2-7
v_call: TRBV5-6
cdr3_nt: TGTGCCAGCAGCCTACAGGGAACCTACGAGCAGTACTTC
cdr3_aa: CASSLQGTYEQYF

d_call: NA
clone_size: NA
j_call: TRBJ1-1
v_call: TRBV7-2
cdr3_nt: TGTGCCAGCAGTTATTATCCGAACACTGAAGCTTTCTTT
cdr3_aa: CASSYYPNTEAFF

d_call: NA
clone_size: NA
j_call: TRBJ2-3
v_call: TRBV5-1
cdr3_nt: TGCGCCAGCAGCTTGGCCGCTGGGGCTAGCACAGATACGCAGTATTTT
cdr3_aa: CASSLAAGASTDTQYF

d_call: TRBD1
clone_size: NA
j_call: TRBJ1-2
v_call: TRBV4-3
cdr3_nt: TGCGCCAGCAGCCGCCGACAGGGGGCCTTCGCTGGGGGCTACACCTTC
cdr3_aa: CASSRRQGAFAGGYTF

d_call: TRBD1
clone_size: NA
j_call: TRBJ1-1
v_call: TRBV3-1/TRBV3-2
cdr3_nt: TGTGCCAGCAGCCCCGGGACAGCCACTGAAGCTTTCTTT
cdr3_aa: CASSPGTATEAFF

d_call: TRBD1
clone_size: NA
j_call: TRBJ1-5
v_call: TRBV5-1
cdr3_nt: TGCGCCAGCAGCTTGGCGGGACAGGGTGAGGGTCAGCCCCAGCATTTT
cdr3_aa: CASSLAGQGEGQPQHF

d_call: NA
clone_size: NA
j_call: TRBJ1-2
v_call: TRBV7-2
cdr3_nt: TGTGCCAGCAGCCAACGGACTGCCTACTATGGCTACACCTTC
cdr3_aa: CASSQRTAYYGYTF

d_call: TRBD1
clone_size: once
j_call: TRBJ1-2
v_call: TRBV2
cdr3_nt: TGTGCCAGGGGATCCGGGACAGATAACTATGGCTACACCTTC
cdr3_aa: CARGSGTDNYGYTF

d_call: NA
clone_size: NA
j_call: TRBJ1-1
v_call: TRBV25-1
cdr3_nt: TGTGCCAGCAGGTTAGATATAAGCGGCGCTGAAGCTTTCTTT
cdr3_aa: CASRLDISGAEAFF

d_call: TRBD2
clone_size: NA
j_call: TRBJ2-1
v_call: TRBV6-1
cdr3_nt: TGTGCCAGCAGTGAATCGGGAGCGGGGGCCTACAATGAGCAGTTCTTC
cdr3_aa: CASSESGAGAYNEQFF

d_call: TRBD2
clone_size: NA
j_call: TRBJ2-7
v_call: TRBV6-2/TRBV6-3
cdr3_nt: TGTGCCAGCAGTCTCTTCCCTCCGGGGGGTTCCTACGAGCAGTACTTC
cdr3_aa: CASSLFPPGGSYEQYF

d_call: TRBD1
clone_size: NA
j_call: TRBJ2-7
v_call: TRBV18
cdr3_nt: TGTGCCAGCTCACCAAGGGACAGGGCCTCCTACGAGCAGTACTTC
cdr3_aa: CASSPRDRASYEQYF

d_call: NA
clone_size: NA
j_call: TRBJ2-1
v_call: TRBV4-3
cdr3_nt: TGCGCCAGCAGCCAAGAGTCGGCAGGCTCCTACAATGAGCAGTTCTTC
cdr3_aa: CASSQESAGSYNEQFF

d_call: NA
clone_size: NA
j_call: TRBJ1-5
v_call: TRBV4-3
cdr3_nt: TGCGCCAGCAGCCAGAACAGGAATCAGCCCCAGCATTTT
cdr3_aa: CASSQNRNQPQHF

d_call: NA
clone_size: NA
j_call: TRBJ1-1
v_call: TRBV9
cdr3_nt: TGTGCCAGCAGCGTAGCTTCGGTTAACACTGAAGCTTTCTTT
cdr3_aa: CASSVASVNTEAFF

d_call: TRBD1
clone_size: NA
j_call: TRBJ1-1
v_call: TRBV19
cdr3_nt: TGTGCCAGTAGTCCTGGGGACAGGCGGAACACTGAAGCTTTCTTT
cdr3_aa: CASSPGDRRNTEAFF